A selection of T cell receptor beta chains follows, all from one sample in a study of cytomegalovirus exposure and HLA in healthy donors. Sequenced by immunoSEQ multiplex PCR; TCRdb stores in-frame clones only, minus some. This sample's table reports some 53,000 clones. Source material: PBMCs. The receptors shown here come from a woman between 55 and 75 years old in good health and CMV-seropositive. Each CDR3 is given without its conserved first and last residue.

J	V	CDR3
TRBJ1-5	TRBV25-1	ASSAGDALSNQPQH
TRBJ1-1	TRBV13	ASSLRGGTEAF
TRBJ2-3	TRBV2	ASTRGSGDADTQY
TRBJ2-3	TRBV5-1	ASSLGQGADTQY
TRBJ1-6	TRBV28	ASSSGGESYNSPLH
TRBJ1-6	TRBV2	ASSEAGQGRTLH
TRBJ2-7	TRBV28	ASTIRGYEQY
TRBJ1-5	TRBV18	ASSPFTGVGSNQPQH
TRBJ1-2	TRBV7-9	ASSGDRGRQGQDYGYT
TRBJ1-1	TRBV14	ASSQFGSEAF
TRBJ2-1	TRBV14	ASSQCDYCEQF
TRBJ2-2	TRBV5-6	ASSYGRQGGGTGELF
TRBJ1-5	TRBV4-3	ASSQAGAGTGGYQPQH
TRBJ1-1	TRBV7-2	ASSSSPGTEAF
TRBJ1-2	TRBV28	ASSPRTGALYGYT
TRBJ2-2	TRBV29-1	SVWTGGSAGELF
TRBJ1-5	TRBV6-4	ASSIILRGTENQPQH
TRBJ1-2	TRBV19	ASSIQGPYGYT
TRBJ1-1	TRBV18	ASSPGTVRAF
TRBJ1-1	TRBV2	ASSAFNTEAF
TRBJ1-2	TRBV5-1	ASSLGQGIGYT
TRBJ2-7	TRBV10-2	ASSGQGYEQY
TRBJ1-2	TRBV28	ASRDSYYGYT
TRBJ2-5	TRBV6-6	ASSPTGGAEKTQY
TRBJ1-1	TRBV6-1	ASSRDTYLSTEAF
TRBJ2-2	TRBV5-1	ASSLGLAENTGELF
TRBJ1-1	TRBV5-4	ASYGGHANTEAF
TRBJ1-1	TRBV6-1	ASSGQSNTEAF
TRBJ1-1	TRBV2	AGDRANTEAF
TRBJ2-2	TRBV7-2	ASSFRDRGELF
TRBJ2-1	TRBV6-5	ASRRKTGTGLF
TRBJ2-1	TRBV6-5	ASKAGGREQF
TRBJ1-6	TRBV5-1	ASGDRGNSPLH
TRBJ2-2	TRBV13	ASSLRQGETGELF
TRBJ1-2	TRBV18	ASSPSDSYGYT
TRBJ2-5	TRBV19	ASSLEGGLGKETQY
TRBJ1-1	TRBV10-3	AISVGGPNTEAF
TRBJ1-6	TRBV7-6	VSSSRDNASPLH
TRBJ1-1	TRBV7-8	ASSPRTGNAEAF
TRBJ1-1	TRBV5-4	ASSLGTGWGNTEAF
TRBJ2-1	TRBV15	AVGGWTSGGEQF
TRBJ2-2	TRBV5-4	ASRSQGGDTGELF
TRBJ1-6	TRBV5-1	ASSLSGGAASSPLH
TRBJ2-7	TRBV7-8	ASSWQVSGGGSSYEQY
TRBJ2-7	TRBV6-6	ASSGWDRAYEQY